One TCR beta chain is described in this entry. This clonotype has ten or more counts. Its antigen has not been determined. No much larger clone is present one base from it, and per-base qualities are unavailable. This sample was taken from a study of T cells after yellow fever vaccination (dated by TCRdb to the late 2010s). About the study as a whole: The SMART-Seq v4 Ultra Low Input RNA kit was used to prepare libraries from fractions with low cell numbers. Two healthy male donors made up the cohort, one aged 18 to 29 years and the other aged 30 to 40 years. Blood samples were taken at several timepoints before and after primary and secondary immunization, and bulk PBMC replicates and cell subsets were isolated. To follow T-cell clones before and after primary and booster YFV17D yellow fever vaccination, bulk TCR alpha and beta repertoires were sequenced over time. Summary of the overall study and its limitations: Compared with the primary T-cell response, the secondary T-cell response was weaker but faster, peaking on day 5 rather than day 15. Computational filtering was needed because FACS-sorted repertoires could contain abundant contaminating clonotypes from the bulk population. Most clones expanded after primary vaccination (96% of CD4 and 88% of CD8) were re-detected after the booster, suggesting that broad memory maintenance occurred. Only two donors were included in the study, so the extent to which the findings can be generalized is limited. A small fraction of clonotypes showed up in both the CD4 and CD8 compartments, probably as a result of convergent recombination.

Synthesis of TCR cDNA relied on 5'RACE template switching, a step that introduced a universal primer site along with unique molecular identifiers. Priming of cDNA synthesis was performed from both the TCR alpha and TCR beta constant segments. Two PCR steps were used to amplify libraries, with sample barcodes and sequencing adapters being added in the second step. Libraries were sequenced on Illumina HiSeq 2500 (2x100 bp) or NovaSeq (2x150 bp). The original methods were these. Reads were demultiplexed and collapsed into UMI consensus sequences with MIGEC, and V(D)J alignment was performed with MiXCR. Vaccine-responding clonotypes were defined with edgeR using replicate PBMC samples, requiring FDR below 0.01 and a log2 fold change above 5 up to day 15. Each bulk clonotype was labeled CD4 or CD8 based on which sequenced repertoire, CD4 or CD8, contained the clonotype at higher abundance. TCRdb trimmed public reads at Q25 via fastp, called clones via MiXCR and kept in-frame beta chains. Each entry is one CDR3 protein sequence, shown with its most common DNA and genes. TCRdb's processing, not the study's, gives the V and J calls here. This sample has under 250,000 distinct CDR3 sequences in its table, and 6.9% of those were observed once. Around 0.9% of the sample is held by the ten biggest clonotypes.

What the treatment or condition label conveys for this sample: live attenuated yellow fever vaccine strain. A standard Ficoll-Paque protocol was used to isolate PBMCs from peripheral blood. CD4 and CD8 T-cell fractions were isolated with Dynabeads CD4 and CD8 positive selection kits. TriZol was used to extract RNA from bulk PBMCs, from CD4 and CD8 fractions, and from dextramer-positive and dextramer-negative fractions. This material consisted of CD4+ T cells sorted from PBMCs, taken 15 days after the yellow fever booster vaccination. The clonotype originates from a man aged 25 to 45 who received the YFV17D yellow fever vaccine.

The nucleotide sequence reads as follows: TGCGCCAGCTGCCTTACTAGCGGGGGAGCCTACGAGCAGTACTTC. The translation is CASCLTSGGAYEQYF. This chain joins TRBV5-1 to TRBJ2-7; TRBD2 lines up with 11 middle nucleotides. The V end gives up 7 bases and the J end 2 bases, leaving 8 bases in the junction not matched to a gene. The cysteine opens and the phenylalanine closes a CDR3 of 15 amino acids. The retained sequence is limited to the CDR3, 45 bases, with the frame set at the first base. For CDR1 and CDR2, the germline V gene lists SGHRS and YFSETQ.